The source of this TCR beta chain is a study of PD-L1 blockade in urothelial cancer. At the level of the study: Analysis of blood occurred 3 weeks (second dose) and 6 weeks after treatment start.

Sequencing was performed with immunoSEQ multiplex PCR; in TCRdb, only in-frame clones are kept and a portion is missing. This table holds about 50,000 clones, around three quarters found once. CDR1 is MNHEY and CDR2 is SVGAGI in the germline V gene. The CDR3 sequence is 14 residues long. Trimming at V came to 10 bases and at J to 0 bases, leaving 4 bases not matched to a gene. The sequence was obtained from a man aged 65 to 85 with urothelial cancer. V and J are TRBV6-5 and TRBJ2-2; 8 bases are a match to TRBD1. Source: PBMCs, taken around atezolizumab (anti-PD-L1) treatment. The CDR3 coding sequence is TGTGCCACCCGGACAGGGACGAACACCGGGGAGCTGTTTTTT. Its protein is CATRTGTNTGELFF.